These T cell receptor beta chains were read from a single sample in a study of early T cells in non-severe SARS-CoV-2 infection. In TCRdb, the 5' RACE reads were re-called with MiXCR into one record per CDR3 protein. The sample includes just over 95,000 distinct CDR3 sequences, around 10% of them seen just once. The source material was whole blood. These TCRs come from an adult who was a healthcare worker with PCR-confirmed SARS-CoV-2 infection or an uninfected control (not recorded which). Both conserved end residues are part of each CDR3. Fields, in order: CDR3 protein, CDR3 DNA, V gene, clone size, J gene, CDR3 length, D gene. The D gene is left open where the match is weak. Expanded clones get a size class; other rows say once, few or many, or leave the size out.

CASSLAWAMNTEAFF TGTGCCAGCAGCTTGGCTTGGGCGATGAACACTGAAGCTTTCTTT TRBV5-6 few TRBJ1-1 15 .
CASSPGVTEAFF TGTGCCAGTTCTCCTGGGGTCACTGAAGCTTTCTTT TRBV28 many TRBJ1-1 12 .
CSAPRWFQETQYF TGCAGTGCTCCACGGTGGTTCCAAGAGACCCAGTACTTC TRBV20-1 many TRBJ2-5 13 .
CASSQEPQWYGGYTF TGCGCCAGCAGCCAAGAGCCTCAGTGGTATGGTGGCTACACCTTC TRBV4-1 few TRBJ1-2 15 .
CASSEVYGYTF TGTGCCAGCAGCGAGGTTTATGGCTACACCTTC TRBV7-9 few TRBJ1-2 11 .
CASSVRISYEQYF TGTGCCAGCAGCGTTAGGATCTCCTACGAGCAGTACTTC TRBV27 . TRBJ2-7 13 .
CASSPRRFSGNTIYF TGTGCCAGCAGCCCTCGACGGTTCTCTGGAAACACCATATATTTT TRBV7-8 many TRBJ1-3 15 .
CASRLARETQYF TGTGCCAGCCGACTAGCCAGGGAGACCCAGTACTTC TRBV2 few TRBJ2-5 12 TRBD2
CASSYGTSGGYEQFF TGTGCCAGCAGTTACGGGACTAGCGGGGGTTATGAGCAGTTCTTC TRBV6-6 few TRBJ2-1 15 TRBD2
CATSDPRGGRNQPQHF TGTGCCACCAGTGACCCTAGAGGGGGTCGCAATCAGCCCCAGCATTTT TRBV24-1 . TRBJ1-5 16 .
CASSPPGQGRTFF TGTGCCAGCAGTCCCCCCGGACAGGGGAGGACTTTCTTT TRBV12-3/TRBV12-4 . TRBJ1-1 13 TRBD1
CASSYGTLAGIETQYF TGTGCCAGCAGTTATGGTACCCTAGCGGGGATAGAGACCCAGTACTTC TRBV6-5 many TRBJ2-5 16 TRBD2
CASSSQLGGPDTQYF TGTGCCAGCAGCTCCCAACTAGGAGGGCCCGATACGCAGTATTTT TRBV7-8 many TRBJ2-3 15 .
CASSKFRDRGRLDEKLFF TGTGCCAGCAGCAAGTTCCGGGACAGGGGGCGCCTTGATGAAAAACTGTTTTTT TRBV27 few TRBJ1-4 18 TRBD1
CASSFSHGPYEQYF TGCGCCAGCAGCTTTTCTCATGGTCCTTACGAGCAGTACTTC TRBV5-1 few TRBJ2-7 14 .
CSARTSGGTQYF TGCAGTGCCCGGACTAGCGGGGGTACGCAGTATTTT TRBV20-1 few TRBJ2-3 12 TRBD2
CASSPGLTETYNEQFF TGTGCCAGCTCACCAGGGTTGACAGAGACCTACAATGAGCAGTTCTTC TRBV18 . TRBJ2-1 16 .
CASSLSQVSYNEQFF TGTGCCAGCAGCTTGTCACAGGTATCCTACAATGAGCAGTTCTTC TRBV5-4 . TRBJ2-1 15 .
CASSLMASGRDTDTQYF TGTGCCAGCAGCTTAATGGCTAGCGGGAGGGACACAGATACGCAGTATTTT TRBV7-3 many TRBJ2-3 17 TRBD2
CASSYTYRDEQFF TGTGCCAGCAGTTACACCTACAGGGATGAGCAGTTCTTC TRBV6-6 . TRBJ2-1 13 .
CASSRDRYTGELFF TGTGCCAGCAGTAGGGACAGGTACACCGGGGAGCTGTTTTTT TRBV2 many TRBJ2-2 14 TRBD1
CASSLVAGALINEQFF TGTGCCAGCAGCTTGGTAGCGGGGGCCCTCATCAATGAGCAGTTCTTC TRBV5-6 . TRBJ2-1 16 TRBD2
CSATGLMRGGTQYF TGCAGTGCTACAGGGTTGATGCGGGGGGGGACCCAGTACTTC TRBV20-1 . TRBJ2-5 14 TRBD2
CASSSSGFPNEQFF TGTGCCAGCAGTTCCAGCGGATTTCCCAATGAGCAGTTCTTC TRBV27 . TRBJ2-1 14 .
CATSRMKGPLSEKLFF TGTGCCACCAGCAGAATGAAGGGGCCGCTTAGTGAAAAACTGTTTTTT TRBV15 . TRBJ1-4 16 .
CASSFERGTEAFF TGTGCCAGCAGCTTTGAAAGGGGTACTGAAGCTTTCTTT TRBV7-3 few TRBJ1-1 13 .
CASSQVGGYTGELFF TGTGCCAGCAGCCAAGTTGGGGGATACACCGGGGAGCTGTTTTTT TRBV3-1 once TRBJ2-2 15 .
CSAREGTLAKNIQYF TGCAGTGCTAGAGAAGGGACCTTAGCCAAAAACATTCAGTACTTC TRBV20-1 . TRBJ2-4 15 .
CASSLSFASQHRRYGYTF TGTGCCAGCAGCCTTTCCTTTGCCAGCCAACATCGACGCTATGGCTACACCTTC TRBV3-1 many TRBJ1-2 18 .
CSVEQGMNTEAFF TGCAGCGTTGAACAGGGAATGAACACTGAAGCTTTCTTT TRBV29-1 few TRBJ1-1 13 .
CASSSGDSTEAFF TGTGCCAGCAGCTCGGGGGATTCCACTGAAGCTTTCTTT TRBV7-7 . TRBJ1-1 13 .
CASSQSSRWDSPLHF TGTGCCAGCAGCCAAAGCTCCCGATGGGATTCACCCCTCCACTTT TRBV3-1 many TRBJ1-6 15 .
CSARTSGRATEQYF TGCAGTGCTAGGACTAGCGGGAGGGCCACCGAGCAGTACTTC TRBV20-1 . TRBJ2-7 14 TRBD2
CSVSAAGGPSEQFF TGCAGCGTTTCTGCGGCGGGAGGGCCTAGTGAGCAGTTCTTC TRBV29-1 many TRBJ2-1 14 TRBD2
CASSSQGAINNEQFF TGTGCCAGCAGCTCACAGGGGGCAATAAACAATGAGCAGTTCTTC TRBV7-6 few TRBJ2-1 15 TRBD1
CSVGQGLTGETQYF TGCAGCGTCGGACAGGGGCTTACGGGGGAGACCCAGTACTTC TRBV29-1 . TRBJ2-5 14 TRBD1
CASSRASGANVLTF TGTGCCAGCAGCAGGGCGTCTGGGGCCAACGTCCTGACTTTC TRBV3-1 . TRBJ2-6 14 .
CASSLNRDQETQYF TGTGCCAGCAGCCTAAACAGAGACCAAGAGACCCAGTACTTC TRBV7-9 . TRBJ2-5 14 .
CSARVSATDTQYF TGCAGTGCTAGAGTTAGCGCCACAGATACGCAGTATTTT TRBV20-1 many TRBJ2-3 13 .
CASRGQPTNEKLFF TGTGCCAGCAGGGGGCAACCAACTAATGAAAAACTGTTTTTT TRBV7-9 few TRBJ1-4 14 .
CSVEEGQGGTGELFF TGCAGCGTTGAAGAAGGGCAGGGTGGCACCGGGGAGCTGTTTTTT TRBV29-1 . TRBJ2-2 15 .
CASRRDSLTYEQYF TGTGCCAGTAGACGGGACAGCCTAACCTACGAGCAGTACTTC TRBV19 many TRBJ2-7 14 TRBD1